Below, one TCR beta chain is given with its context. At one end, the junction sequence differs from germline, possibly due to a read error. The sample originates from a study of blood T cell repertoires in COVID-19. Study information: Collection of acute and convalescent COVID-19 samples took place in the United States, Italy and Spain. PBMCs, B-cell-depleted T cells, or T cells provided the cDNA or gDNA that made up the material.

As processed by the authors: Estimated nucleated cell counts came from reference gene primer amplification. Assay used: immunoSEQ multiplex PCR; TCRdb lists only in-frame clones, some missing. V, J and clone size derive from that table, while D and trimming were established from the DNA sequence. The sample lists just over 85,000 clones; roughly nine tenths were seen once. Germline CDR1 is SGHDN and CDR2 is FVKESK. The CDR3 sequence is 15 residues long. The sample taken for sequencing was peripheral blood. This clonotype originated in a man over 45 with acute or convalescent COVID-19. V usage is TRBV14 and J usage is TRBJ2-3, with 9 positions matching TRBD2. Written as DNA, the CDR3 is TGTGCCAGCACCCAATTGCGGGGGGGGCTAGATACGCAGTATTTT. Residues: CASTQLRGGLDTQYF.